These 10 T cell receptor beta chains were sequenced from one sample in a study of CD8 T cell repertoires and HIV-1 epitope variants. Sequencing used immunoSEQ multiplex PCR; TCRdb keeps in-frame clones, though not all of them. Of about 5,000 clones in the sample, 60% to 75% were seen once. The antigens these receptors bind are not known. Sample: cultured CD8+ T cells derived from PBMCs. The receptors were gathered from a male donor with HIV.

V is TRBV5-1 and J is TRBJ2-7; TRBD2 might be the D (6 bases). The germline gives CDR1 SGHRS, CDR2 YFSETQ. The CDR3 sequence is 14 residues long. The germline V and J ends were trimmed by 1 base and 3 bases, with 11 bases remaining between them. In nucleotides, the CDR3 is TGCGCCAGCAGCTTGAGCGATAGCGGCTACGAGCAGTACTTC. Protein: CASSLSDSGYEQYF. Filled out from reference TRBV5-1 and TRBJ2-7, the complete variable domain reads KAGVTQTPRYLIKTRGQQVTLSCSPISGHRSVSWYQQTPGQGLQFLFEYFSETQRNKGNFPGRFSGRQFSNSRSEMNVSTLELGDSALYLCASSLSDSGYEQYFGPGTRLTVT.

The chain uses TRBV29-1 and TRBJ2-3, with D maybe TRBD2 (5 bases). Looked up from germline, CDR1 is SQVTM and CDR2 is ANQGSEA. The CDR3 has 15 residues. V was trimmed by 1 base and J by 6 bases, leaving 17 bases between them. The CDR3 region has the DNA TGCAGCGTTGAAGCCCCGGACTTCGGGCTCGATACGCAGTATTTT. Its translation: CSVEAPDFGLDTQYF.

This sequence joins TRBV11-2 and TRBJ2-3; D may be TRBD1 or TRBD2 (5 bases each). The CDR3 contains 17 residues. V was pared by 5 bases and J by 7 bases, with 25 bases between. CDR1 and CDR2 (germline): SGHAT, FQNNGV. CDR3 amino acids: CASSPVGGAAFGNTQYF. The CDR3 nucleotides read TGTGCCAGCAGCCCTGTTGGGGGAGCGGCCTTCGGGAATACGCAGTATTTT.

The rearrangement uses TRBV15 and TRBJ1-1; 7 nucleotides agree with TRBD1. The CDR3 has 14 residues. Germline V gives CDR1 LNHNV, CDR2 YYDKDF (reference sequence). Unmatched junction bases numbered 6, after V lost 0 bases and J lost 8 bases. The DNA of the CDR3 is TGTGCCACCAGCAGAGATAACAACAGGGGCGAAGCTTTCTTT. This gives the protein CATSRDNNRGEAFF.

Only a few counts were recorded for this clone. This chain uses TRBV28 with TRBJ1-5; D is ambiguous. Germline loops: CDR1 MDHEN, CDR2 SYDVKM. V was clipped by 4 bases and J by 7 bases, with 14 bases between them. The CDR3 spans 14 residues. CDR3 nucleotide sequence: TGTGCCAGCAGTTCTCCCCATGGAGGGCAGCCCCAGCATTTT. Its protein is CASSSPHGGQPQHF.

The rearrangement uses TRBV7-2 and TRBJ2-7; no definite D call. Germline V CDR1 and CDR2: SGHTA, FQGNSA. There are 14 residues in the CDR3. V lost 4 bases to trimming and J lost 0 bases, with 10 bases between them. The CDR3 sequence is CASSSADISYEQYF. The CDR3 bases are TGTGCCAGCAGCTCTGCAGACATCTCCTACGAGCAGTACTTC. Full variable domain (outside the CDR3, taken from reference TRBV7-2 and TRBJ2-7): GAGVSQSPSNKVTEKGKDVELRCDPISGHTALYWYRQSLGQGLEFLIYFQGNSAPDKSGLPSDRFSAERTGGSVSTLTIQRTQQEDSAVYLCASSSADISYEQYFGPGTRLTVT.

This clone was recorded a few times. The J gene is TRBJ2-2, the V gene TRBV28; D call uncertain. V lost 3 bases and J 4 bases, leaving 15 bases between the germline ends. Germline V CDR1 and CDR2: MDHEN, SYDVKM. This CDR3 spans 16 amino acids. This CDR3 is CASSLWAEGSTGELFF. CDR3 nucleotide sequence: TGTGCCAGCAGTTTGTGGGCGGAAGGGTCCACCGGGGAGCTGTTTTTT.

CDR3: CSVAGGVGTDTQYF. CDR3 sequence (DNA): TGCAGCGTTGCGGGGGGAGTAGGCACAGATACGCAGTATTTT. The J gene is TRBJ2-3, the V gene TRBV29-1; TRBD2 matches at 7 bases. Trimming removed 4 bases from V and 1 base from J; junction bases left unmatched: 5. There are 14 residues in the CDR3. Per the germline V gene, CDR1 is SQVTM and CDR2 is ANQGSEA.

The rearrangement links TRBV19 to TRBJ1-2, with D possibly matching TRBD1 (5 bases). This CDR3 is built from 19 residues. With 8 bases removed from V and 5 bases from J, the gap between germline ends came to 33 bases. Germline CDR1 is LNHDA and CDR2 is SQIVND (reference sequence). CDR3 in amino acids: CASRPREIDPQGLWYGYTF. The CDR3 DNA sequence: TGTGCCAGTCGTCCCCGCGAAATTGACCCCCAGGGCCTTTGGTATGGCTACACCTTC.

Comment on this clone: The identical CDR3 is also encoded by other nucleotide sequences in the sample. The V and J genes are TRBV27 and TRBJ2-3; possible D gene TRBD1, 6 bases. The V end lost 2 bases, the J end lost 5 bases, and 11 bases lay between the germline ends. The germline gives CDR1 MNHEY, CDR2 SMNVEV (reference sequence). CDR3 length: 14 residues. The CDR3 DNA follows: TGTGCCAGCAGTTTAAAGAGAGGGGGAGATACGCAGTATTTT. Translating it yields CASSLKRGGDTQYF.